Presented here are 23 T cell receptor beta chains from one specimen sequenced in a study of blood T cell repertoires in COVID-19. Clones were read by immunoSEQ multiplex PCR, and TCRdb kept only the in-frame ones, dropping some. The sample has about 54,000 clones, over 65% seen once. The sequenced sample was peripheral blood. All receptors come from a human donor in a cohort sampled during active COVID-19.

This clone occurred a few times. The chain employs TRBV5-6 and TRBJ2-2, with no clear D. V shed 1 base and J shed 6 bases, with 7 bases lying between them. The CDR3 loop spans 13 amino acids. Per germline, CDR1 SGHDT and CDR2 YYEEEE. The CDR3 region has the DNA TGTGCCAGCAGCTTGCAGGAAGCCGGGGAGCTGTTTTTT. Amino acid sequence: CASSLQEAGELFF.

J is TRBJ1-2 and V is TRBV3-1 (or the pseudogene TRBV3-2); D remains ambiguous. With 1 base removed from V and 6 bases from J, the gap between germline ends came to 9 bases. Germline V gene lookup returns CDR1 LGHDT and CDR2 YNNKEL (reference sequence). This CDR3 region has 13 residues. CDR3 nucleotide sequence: TGTGCCAGCAGCCAAGGTCGGGTTGATGGCTACACCTTC. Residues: CASSQGRVDGYTF.

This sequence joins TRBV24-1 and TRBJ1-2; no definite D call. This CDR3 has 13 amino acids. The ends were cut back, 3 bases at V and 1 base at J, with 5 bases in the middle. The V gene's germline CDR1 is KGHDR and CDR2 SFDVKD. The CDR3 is CATSDEGNYGYTF. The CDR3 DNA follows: TGTGCCACCAGTGATGAGGGTAACTATGGCTACACCTTC.

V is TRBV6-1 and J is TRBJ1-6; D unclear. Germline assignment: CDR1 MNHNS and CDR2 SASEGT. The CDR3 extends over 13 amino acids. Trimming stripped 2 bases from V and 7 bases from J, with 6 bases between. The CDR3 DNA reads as TGTGCCAGCAGTGAAAGAAGCAATTCACCCCTCCACTTT. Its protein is CASSERSNSPLHF.

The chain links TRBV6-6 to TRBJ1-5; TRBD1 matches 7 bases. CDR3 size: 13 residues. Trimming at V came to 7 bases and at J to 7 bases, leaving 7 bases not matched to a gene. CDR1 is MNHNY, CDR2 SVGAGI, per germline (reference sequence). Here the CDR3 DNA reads TGTGCCAGCAAAGGGGGCTCGGGACAGCCCCAGCATTTT. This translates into CASKGGSGQPQHF.

For the CDR3, the DNA is TGTGCCAGCCGCACGGGGGGCTCACCCCTCCACTTT. It specifies CASRTGGSPLHF. The chain carries TRBV2 and TRBJ1-6; tentatively, D is TRBD1 (6 bases). V was cut by 8 bases and J by 10 bases, with 12 bases left in between. The germline CDR1 and CDR2 sequences are SNHLY and FYNNEI. The CDR3 loop spans 12 amino acids.

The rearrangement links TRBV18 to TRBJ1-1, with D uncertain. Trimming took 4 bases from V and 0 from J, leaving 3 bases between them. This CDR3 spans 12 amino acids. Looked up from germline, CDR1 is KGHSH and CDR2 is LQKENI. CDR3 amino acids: CASSRLNTEAFF. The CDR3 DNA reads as TGTGCCAGCTCACGGCTGAACACTGAAGCTTTCTTT.

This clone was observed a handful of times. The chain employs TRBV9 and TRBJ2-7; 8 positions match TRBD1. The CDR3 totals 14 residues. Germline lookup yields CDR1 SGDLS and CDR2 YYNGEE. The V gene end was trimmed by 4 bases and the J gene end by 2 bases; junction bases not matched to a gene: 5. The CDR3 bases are TGTGCCAGCAGCCGCCAACAGGGGGCCTACGAGCAGTACTTC. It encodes CASSRQQGAYEQYF.

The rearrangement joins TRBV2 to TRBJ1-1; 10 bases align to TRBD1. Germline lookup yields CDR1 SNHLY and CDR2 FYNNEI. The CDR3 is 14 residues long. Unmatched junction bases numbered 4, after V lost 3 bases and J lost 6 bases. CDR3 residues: CASSDRTGGSEAFF. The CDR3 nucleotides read TGTGCCAGCAGTGACAGGACAGGGGGGTCTGAAGCTTTCTTT.

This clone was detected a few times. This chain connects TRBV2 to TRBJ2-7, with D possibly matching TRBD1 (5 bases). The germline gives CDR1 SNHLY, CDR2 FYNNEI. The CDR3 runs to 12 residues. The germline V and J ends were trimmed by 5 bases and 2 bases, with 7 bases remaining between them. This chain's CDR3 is CASSTDTYEQYF. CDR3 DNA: TGTGCCAGCAGTACGGACACCTACGAGCAGTACTTC.

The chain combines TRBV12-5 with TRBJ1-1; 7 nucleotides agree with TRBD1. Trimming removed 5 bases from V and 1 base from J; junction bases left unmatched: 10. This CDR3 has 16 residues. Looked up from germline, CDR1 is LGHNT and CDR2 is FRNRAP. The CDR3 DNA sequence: TGTGCTAGTGGTGAAGATCCAGGGGGGAGGAACACTGAAGCTTTCTTT. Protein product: CASGEDPGGRNTEAFF. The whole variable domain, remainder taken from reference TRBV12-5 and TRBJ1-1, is DARVTQTPRHKVTEMGQEVTMRCQPILGHNTVFWYRQTMMQGLELLAYFRNRAPLDDSGMPKDRFSAEMPDATLATLKIQPSEPRDSAVYFCASGEDPGGRNTEAFFGQGTRLTVV.

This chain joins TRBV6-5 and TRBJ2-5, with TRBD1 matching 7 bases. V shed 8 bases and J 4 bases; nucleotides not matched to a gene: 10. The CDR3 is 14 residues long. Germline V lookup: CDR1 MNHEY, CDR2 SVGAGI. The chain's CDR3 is CASARGPGPETQYF. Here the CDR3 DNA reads TGTGCCAGCGCGAGGGGGCCCGGCCCAGAGACCCAGTACTTC.

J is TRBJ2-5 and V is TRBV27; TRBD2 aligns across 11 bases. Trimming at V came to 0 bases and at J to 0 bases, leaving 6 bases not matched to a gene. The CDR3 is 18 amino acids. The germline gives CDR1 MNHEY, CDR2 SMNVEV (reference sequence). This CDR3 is CASSLSLSSGGYQETQYF. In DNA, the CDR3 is TGTGCCAGCAGTTTATCCTTGTCTAGCGGGGGGTACCAAGAGACCCAGTACTTC.

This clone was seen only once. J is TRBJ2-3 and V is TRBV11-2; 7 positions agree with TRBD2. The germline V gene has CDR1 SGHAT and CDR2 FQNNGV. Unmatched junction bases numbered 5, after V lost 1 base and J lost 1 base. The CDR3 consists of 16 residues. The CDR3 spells CASSLGLGGGTDTQYF. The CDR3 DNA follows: TGTGCCAGCAGCTTAGGTCTGGGGGGGGGCACAGATACGCAGTATTTT.

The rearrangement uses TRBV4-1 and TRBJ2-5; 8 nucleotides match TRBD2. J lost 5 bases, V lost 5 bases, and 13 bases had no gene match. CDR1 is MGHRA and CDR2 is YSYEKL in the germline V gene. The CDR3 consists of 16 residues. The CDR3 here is CASSDLRGGRWETQYF. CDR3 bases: TGCGCCAGCAGCGACCTACGGGGGGGCCGGTGGGAGACCCAGTACTTC.

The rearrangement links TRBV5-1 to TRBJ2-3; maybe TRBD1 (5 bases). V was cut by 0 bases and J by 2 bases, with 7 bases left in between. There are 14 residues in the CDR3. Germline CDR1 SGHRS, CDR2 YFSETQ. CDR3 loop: CASSLGQTTDTQYF. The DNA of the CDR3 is TGCGCCAGCAGCTTGGGACAGACCACAGATACGCAGTATTTT.

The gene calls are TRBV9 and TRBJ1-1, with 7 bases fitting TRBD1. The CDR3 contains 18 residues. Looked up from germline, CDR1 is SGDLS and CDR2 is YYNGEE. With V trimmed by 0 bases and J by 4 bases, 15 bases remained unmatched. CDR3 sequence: CASSVGGGGGAIGTEAFF. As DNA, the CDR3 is TGTGCCAGCAGCGTAGGCGGAGGAGGGGGCGCGATCGGCACTGAAGCTTTCTTT.

CDR3 DNA: TGTGCCAGCAGCCAAGGGAGGACAGGGAGCTCACCCCTCCACTTT. Protein product: CASSQGRTGSSPLHF. This sequence joins TRBV3-1 (or the pseudogene TRBV3-2) and TRBJ1-6; 8 bases are a match to TRBD1. Germline V gives CDR1 LGHDT, CDR2 YNNKEL (reference sequence). CDR3 length equals 15 residues. Trimming took 1 base from V and 10 from J; bases not matched to a gene: 6.

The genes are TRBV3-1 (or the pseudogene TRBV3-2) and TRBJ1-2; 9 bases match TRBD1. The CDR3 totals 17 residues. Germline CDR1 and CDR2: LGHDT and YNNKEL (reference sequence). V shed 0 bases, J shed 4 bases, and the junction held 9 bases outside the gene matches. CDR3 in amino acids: CASSQDRTGGGSYGYTF. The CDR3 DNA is TGTGCCAGCAGCCAAGACCGAACAGGGGGCGGGAGCTATGGCTACACCTTC.

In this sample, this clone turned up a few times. CDR3 nucleotides: TGTGCCAGCACTCGGGATCATGCGGGGGGCCCCTACGAGCAGTACTTC. Translation: CASTRDHAGGPYEQYF. The chain recombines TRBV6-4 with TRBJ2-7, with 8 bases aligning to TRBD2. Germline-derived CDR1 and CDR2 are MRHNA and SNTAGT. Trimming cost V 7 bases and J 2 bases; bases outside gene matches: 13. There are 16 residues in the CDR3.

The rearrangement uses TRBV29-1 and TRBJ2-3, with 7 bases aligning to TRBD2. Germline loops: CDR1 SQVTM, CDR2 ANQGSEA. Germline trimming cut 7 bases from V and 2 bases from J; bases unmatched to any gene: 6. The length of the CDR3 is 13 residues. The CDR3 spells CSAHGGITDTQYF. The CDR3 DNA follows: TGCAGCGCCCACGGGGGGATCACAGATACGCAGTATTTT.

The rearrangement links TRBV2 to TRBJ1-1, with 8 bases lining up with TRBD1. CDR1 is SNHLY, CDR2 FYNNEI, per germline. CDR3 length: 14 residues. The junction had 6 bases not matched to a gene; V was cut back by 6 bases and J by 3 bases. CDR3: CASRDNRGDTEAFF. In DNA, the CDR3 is TGTGCCAGCAGAGACAACAGGGGGGACACTGAAGCTTTCTTT. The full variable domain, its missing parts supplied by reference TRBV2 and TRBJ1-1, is EPEVTQTPSHQVTQMGQEVILRCVPISNHLYFYWYRQILGQKVEFLVSFYNNEISEKSEIFDDQFSVERPDGSNFTLKIRSTKLEDSAMYFCASRDNRGDTEAFFGQGTRLTVV.

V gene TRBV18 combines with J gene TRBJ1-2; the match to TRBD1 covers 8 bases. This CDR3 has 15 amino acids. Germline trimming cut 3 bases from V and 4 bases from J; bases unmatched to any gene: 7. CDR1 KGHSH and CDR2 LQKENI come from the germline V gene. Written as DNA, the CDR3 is TGTGCCAGCTCACCCACGGGACAGGAGGTCTATGGCTACACCTTC. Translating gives CASSPTGQEVYGYTF.